This TCR beta chain was sequenced for a study of blood T cell repertoires in COVID-19. This clone has just a few counts. CDR1 SEHNR and CDR2 FQNEAQ come from the germline V gene (reference sequence). The J segment lost 4 bases and the V segment lost 6 bases, leaving 3 bases of the junction unmatched. The CDR3 runs to 13 residues. Here immunoSEQ multiplex PCR was the method, and the copy in TCRdb shows in-frame clones only, minus some. Of approximately 400,000 clones listed, under 85% were seen once; the top ten hold about 4.8%. Input material: PBMCs or T cells enriched from blood (not recorded which). The V and J genes are TRBV7-9 and TRBJ1-3; 7 bases agree with TRBD1. This receptor was identified in a woman aged 45-59 years who had recovered from COVID-19. CDR3 region: CASRGTAGNTIYF. CDR3 coding DNA: TGTGCCAGCAGGGGGACAGCCGGAAACACCATATATTTT.